Listed below are T cell receptor beta chains from one sample, sequenced in a study of blood T cell repertoires in COVID-19. The repertoire was sequenced with immunoSEQ multiplex PCR; TCRdb's copy has only in-frame clones and lacks some. Of about 360,000 clones listed, about 86% are singletons. Sequences were obtained from peripheral blood. The origin of the receptors is a woman aged 60-75 years with COVID-19, enrolled during active disease. Both conserved end residues are part of each CDR3. Each record gives: clone size, V gene, J gene, D gene, CDR3 DNA, CDR3 protein. A D gene is named only where the DNA matches it firmly. Clone size is not always given. Where it is, it says once, few, many or a class for expanded clones.

clone size: NA
V gene: TRBV7-8
J gene: TRBJ2-7
D gene: TRBD1
CDR3 DNA: TGTGCCAGCAGCATGCACAGGGGTCCCTCCTACGAGCAGTACTTC
CDR3 protein: CASSMHRGPSYEQYF

clone size: NA
V gene: TRBV30
J gene: TRBJ2-1
D gene: NA
CDR3 DNA: TGTGCCTGGAGTGTATCTGGGGCAGAGCAGTTCTTC
CDR3 protein: CAWSVSGAEQFF

clone size: once
V gene: TRBV3-1/TRBV3-2
J gene: TRBJ1-2
D gene: TRBD1
CDR3 DNA: TGTGCCAGCAGCCAGACGGACAGGGAGGGCTACACCTTC
CDR3 protein: CASSQTDREGYTF

clone size: NA
V gene: TRBV30
J gene: TRBJ2-5
D gene: NA
CDR3 DNA: TGTGCCTGGAGTGGGGGGTCCTCGGCCGGGGGGACCCAGTACTTC
CDR3 protein: CAWSGGSSAGGTQYF

clone size: NA
V gene: TRBV15
J gene: TRBJ1-2
D gene: NA
CDR3 DNA: TGTGCCACCGGAAGAGGAGACAGGCCACCCACGACTGGCTATGGCTACACCTTC
CDR3 protein: CATGRGDRPPTTGYGYTF

clone size: NA
V gene: TRBV11-3
J gene: TRBJ1-2
D gene: NA
CDR3 DNA: TGTGCCAGCAGCTTAGATGCGGACTATGGCTACACCTTC
CDR3 protein: CASSLDADYGYTF

clone size: NA
V gene: TRBV2
J gene: TRBJ2-5
D gene: TRBD2
CDR3 DNA: TGTGCCAGTGCTAGGGGCGGGGGGTCAGTAGAGACCCAGTACTTC
CDR3 protein: CASARGGGSVETQYF

clone size: once
V gene: TRBV6-6
J gene: TRBJ1-5
D gene: NA
CDR3 DNA: TGTGCCAGCAGCGACTGGCCCCCGGACAGCAGCGATCGCAATCAGCCCCAGCATTTT
CDR3 protein: CASSDWPPDSSDRNQPQHF

clone size: few
V gene: TRBV30
J gene: TRBJ1-5
D gene: NA
CDR3 DNA: TGTGCCTGGAGTTCCAGGGGTGGTAGGAGCAATCAGCCCCAGCATTTT
CDR3 protein: CAWSSRGGRSNQPQHF

clone size: NA
V gene: TRBV20-1
J gene: TRBJ1-1
D gene: NA
CDR3 DNA: TGCAGTGCTAGGGCAGACACTGAAGCTTTCTTT
CDR3 protein: CSARADTEAFF

clone size: NA
V gene: TRBV30
J gene: TRBJ1-6
D gene: NA
CDR3 DNA: TGTGCCTGGAGCCTGTGGAGAGCCTTCTCCTATAATTCACCCCTCCACTTT
CDR3 protein: CAWSLWRAFSYNSPLHF

clone size: once
V gene: TRBV5-1
J gene: TRBJ2-7
D gene: TRBD2
CDR3 DNA: TGCGCCAGCAGCTCAAAGTGGCGAGGTAACATTGTGGGGACTAGCGGGGGAAGCTCCTACGAGCAGTACTTC
CDR3 protein: CASSSKWRGNIVGTSGGSSYEQYF

clone size: few
V gene: TRBV16
J gene: TRBJ1-3
D gene: NA
CDR3 DNA: TGTGCCAGCAGCCAAGTAGCAGCGAGCTCTGGAAACACCATATATTTT
CDR3 protein: CASSQVAASSGNTIYF

clone size: NA
V gene: TRBV4-1
J gene: TRBJ1-2
D gene: TRBD1
CDR3 DNA: TGCGCCAGCAGCCCCCAGACAGGGGGCTATGGCTACACCTTC
CDR3 protein: CASSPQTGGYGYTF

clone size: once
V gene: TRBV9
J gene: TRBJ2-1
D gene: TRBD2
CDR3 DNA: TGTGCCAGCCAAGCGGGAGACTACCTTCAACAGTTCTTC
CDR3 protein: CASQAGDYLQQFF

clone size: NA
V gene: TRBV15
J gene: TRBJ2-3
D gene: NA
CDR3 DNA: TGTGCCACCAGCAGTGTCCGGGGGGCGCCGCAGTATTTT
CDR3 protein: CATSSVRGAPQYF

clone size: NA
V gene: TRBV7-3
J gene: TRBJ2-7
D gene: NA
CDR3 DNA: TGTGCCAGCAGCGAAGGGTCAGGTCTAGCTTACGAGCAGTACTTC
CDR3 protein: CASSEGSGLAYEQYF

clone size: NA
V gene: TRBV11-2
J gene: TRBJ1-3
D gene: NA
CDR3 DNA: TGTGCCAGCAGCTTAGTTGATGCGTCTGGAAACACCATATATTTT
CDR3 protein: CASSLVDASGNTIYF

clone size: NA
V gene: TRBV7-9
J gene: TRBJ2-1
D gene: NA
CDR3 DNA: TGTGCCAGCAGCCCCAAGACACCGATTTCTTACAATGAGCAGTTCTTC
CDR3 protein: CASSPKTPISYNEQFF

clone size: NA
V gene: TRBV2
J gene: TRBJ1-1
D gene: NA
CDR3 DNA: TGTGCCAGCAGTGAAATCACGGGGAACACTGAAGCTTTCTTT
CDR3 protein: CASSEITGNTEAFF

clone size: NA
V gene: TRBV7-2
J gene: TRBJ2-5
D gene: NA
CDR3 DNA: TGTGCCAGCAGCCTCGGGGGGCCGCAAGAGACCCAGTACTTC
CDR3 protein: CASSLGGPQETQYF

clone size: NA
V gene: TRBV5-4
J gene: TRBJ1-6
D gene: NA
CDR3 DNA: TGTGCCAGCAGCTTTGACAGAGATAATTCACCCCTCCACTTT
CDR3 protein: CASSFDRDNSPLHF

clone size: many
V gene: TRBV5-4
J gene: TRBJ1-2
D gene: NA
CDR3 DNA: TGTGCCAGCACTCCCAGTGTCAGGGGTAACTATGGCTACACCTTC
CDR3 protein: CASTPSVRGNYGYTF

clone size: few
V gene: TRBV2
J gene: TRBJ1-5
D gene: TRBD1
CDR3 DNA: TGTGCCAGCAAAGCCGGGACAGGGGATTATCAGCCCCAGCATTTT
CDR3 protein: CASKAGTGDYQPQHF

clone size: few
V gene: TRBV4-1
J gene: TRBJ2-5
D gene: NA
CDR3 DNA: TGCGCCAGCAGCCAAGAATTAAGCGGTCTCCAAGAGACCCAGTACTTC
CDR3 protein: CASSQELSGLQETQYF

clone size: NA
V gene: TRBV18
J gene: TRBJ1-5
D gene: NA
CDR3 DNA: TGTGCCAGCTCACCTAGTCGACAGGTCCTAAATCAGCCCCAGCATTTT
CDR3 protein: CASSPSRQVLNQPQHF

clone size: NA
V gene: TRBV18
J gene: TRBJ2-2
D gene: NA
CDR3 DNA: TGTGCCAGCTCACCGACACCCACCGGGGAGCTGTTTTTT
CDR3 protein: CASSPTPTGELFF